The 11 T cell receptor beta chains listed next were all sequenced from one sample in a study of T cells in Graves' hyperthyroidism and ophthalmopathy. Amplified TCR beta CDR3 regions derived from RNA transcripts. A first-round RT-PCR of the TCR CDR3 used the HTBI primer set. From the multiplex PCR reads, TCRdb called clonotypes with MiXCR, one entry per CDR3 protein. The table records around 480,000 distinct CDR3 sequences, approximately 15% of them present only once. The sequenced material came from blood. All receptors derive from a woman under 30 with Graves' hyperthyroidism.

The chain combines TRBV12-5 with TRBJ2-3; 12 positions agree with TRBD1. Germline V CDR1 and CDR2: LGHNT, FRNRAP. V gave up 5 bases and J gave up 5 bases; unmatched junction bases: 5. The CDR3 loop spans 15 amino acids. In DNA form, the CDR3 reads TGTGCTAGTGGTGCCCGGGACAGGGGGCGAGATACGCAGTATTTT. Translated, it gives CASGARDRGRDTQYF.

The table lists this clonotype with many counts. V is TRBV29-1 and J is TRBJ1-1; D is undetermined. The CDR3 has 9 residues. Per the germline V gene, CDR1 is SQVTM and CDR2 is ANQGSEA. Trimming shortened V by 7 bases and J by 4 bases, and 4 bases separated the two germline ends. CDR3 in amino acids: CSAGTEAFF. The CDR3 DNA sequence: TGCAGCGCGGGCACTGAAGCTTTCTTT.

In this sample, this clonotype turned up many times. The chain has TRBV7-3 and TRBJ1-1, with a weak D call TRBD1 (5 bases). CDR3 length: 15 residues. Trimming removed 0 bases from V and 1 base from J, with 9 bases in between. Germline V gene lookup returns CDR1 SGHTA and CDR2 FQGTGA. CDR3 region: CASSLTGGWNTEAFF. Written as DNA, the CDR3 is TGTGCCAGCAGCTTAACGGGGGGGTGGAACACTGAAGCTTTCTTT.

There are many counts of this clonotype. In DNA form, the CDR3 reads TGTGCCAGCAGCATGGGACAAGTAAACAATGAGCAGTTCTTC. It translates to CASSMGQVNNEQFF. The chain employs TRBV11-3 and TRBJ2-1; possibly TRBD1 for D (6 bases). Trimming took off 5 bases at V and 5 bases at J, with 13 bases between the two ends. This CDR3 has 14 residues. Germline loops: CDR1 SGHNT, CDR2 YENEEA.

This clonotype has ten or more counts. This CDR3 is CASTTDRYLNQPQHF. The CDR3 DNA is TGTGCCAGTACCACCGATCGATATTTAAATCAGCCCCAGCATTTT. This sequence joins TRBV19 and TRBJ1-5; D is unresolved. Trimming took 7 bases from V and 4 from J, leaving 17 bases between them. The length of the CDR3 is 15 residues. Germline V gene sequence: CDR1 LNHDA, CDR2 SQIVND (reference sequence).

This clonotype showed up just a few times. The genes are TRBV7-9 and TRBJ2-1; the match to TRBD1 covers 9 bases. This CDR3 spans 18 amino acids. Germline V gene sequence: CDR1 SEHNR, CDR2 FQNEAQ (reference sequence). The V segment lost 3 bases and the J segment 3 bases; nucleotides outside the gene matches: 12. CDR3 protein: CASSLRDTGTGLYNEQFF. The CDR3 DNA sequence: TGTGCCAGCAGCTTGAGGGATACCGGGACAGGGCTCTACAATGAGCAGTTCTTC.

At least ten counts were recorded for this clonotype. Here the CDR3 DNA reads TGTGCCAGCAGTGAAGGGACCCAGTGGAATGAGCAGTTCTTC. This gives the protein CASSEGTQWNEQFF. The V and J genes are TRBV6-1 and TRBJ2-1, with unresolved D. The CDR3 loop spans 14 amino acids. V was pared by 1 base and J by 7 bases, with 11 bases between. Germline CDR1 MNHNS, CDR2 SASEGT.

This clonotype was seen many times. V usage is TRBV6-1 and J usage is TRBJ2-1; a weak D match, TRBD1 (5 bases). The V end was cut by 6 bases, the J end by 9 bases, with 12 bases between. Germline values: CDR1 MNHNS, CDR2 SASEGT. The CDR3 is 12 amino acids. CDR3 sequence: CASSPGRGEQFF. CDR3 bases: TGTGCCAGCAGCCCTGGTAGGGGTGAGCAGTTCTTC.

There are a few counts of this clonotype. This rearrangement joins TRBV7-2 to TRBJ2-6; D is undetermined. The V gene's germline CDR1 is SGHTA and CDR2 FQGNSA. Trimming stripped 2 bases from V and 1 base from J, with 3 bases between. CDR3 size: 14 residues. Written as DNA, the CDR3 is TGTGCCAGCAGCTTAAAGTCTGGGGCCAACGTCCTGACTTTC. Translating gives CASSLKSGANVLTF.

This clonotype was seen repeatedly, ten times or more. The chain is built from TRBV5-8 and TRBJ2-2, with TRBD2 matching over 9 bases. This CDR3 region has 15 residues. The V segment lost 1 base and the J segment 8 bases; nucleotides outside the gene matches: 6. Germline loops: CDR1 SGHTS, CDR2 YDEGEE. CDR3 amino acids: CASSLLAGATGELFF. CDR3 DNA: TGTGCCAGCAGCTTGTTAGCGGGAGCGACTGGGGAGCTGTTTTTT.

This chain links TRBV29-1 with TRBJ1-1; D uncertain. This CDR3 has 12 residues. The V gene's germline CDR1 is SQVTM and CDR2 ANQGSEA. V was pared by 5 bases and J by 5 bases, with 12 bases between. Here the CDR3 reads CSVRFGYTEAFF. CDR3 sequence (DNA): TGCAGCGTTAGGTTTGGGTATACTGAAGCTTTCTTT.